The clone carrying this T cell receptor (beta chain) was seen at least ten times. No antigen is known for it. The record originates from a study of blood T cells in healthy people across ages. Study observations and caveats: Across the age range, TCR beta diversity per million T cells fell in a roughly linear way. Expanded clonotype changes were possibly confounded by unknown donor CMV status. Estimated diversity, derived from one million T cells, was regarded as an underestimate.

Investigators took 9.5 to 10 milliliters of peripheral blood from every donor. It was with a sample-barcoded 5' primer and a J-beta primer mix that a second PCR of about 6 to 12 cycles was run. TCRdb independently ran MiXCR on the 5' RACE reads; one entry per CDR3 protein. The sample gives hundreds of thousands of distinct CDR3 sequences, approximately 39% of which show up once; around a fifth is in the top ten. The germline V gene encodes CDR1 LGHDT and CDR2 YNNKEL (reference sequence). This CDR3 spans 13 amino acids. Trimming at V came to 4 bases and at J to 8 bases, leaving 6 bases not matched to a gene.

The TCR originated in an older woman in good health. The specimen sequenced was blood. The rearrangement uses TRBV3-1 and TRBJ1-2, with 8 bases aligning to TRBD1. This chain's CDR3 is CASSPGQGGGYTF. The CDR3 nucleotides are TGTGCCAGCAGCCCCGGACAGGGTGGCGGCTACACCTTC.